This TCR beta chain was sequenced for a study of CD8 T cells in Susac syndrome (dated by TCRdb to between 2018 and 2021). As for the study more broadly: Whether CD8+ T cell activation and differentiation in Susac syndrome was antigen driven was tested using repertoire sequencing.

Peripheral blood CD8+ and CD4+ T cells from healthy donors, Susac syndrome patients and multiple sclerosis patients were profiled by high-throughput TCR beta sequencing. Multiple sclerosis controls were treatment-naive patients with stable or active relapsing-remitting disease fulfilling revised McDonald criteria. CD8+ TEMRA cells were enriched by FACS, while bulk CD8+ and CD4+ T cells were purified by magnetic negative isolation. Blood was drawn into EDTA tubes, processed within 24 hours, and PBMCs were isolated by density gradient centrifugation. PBMCs destined for TCR sequencing were cryopreserved in liquid nitrogen and later thawed in a 37 °C water bath. A purity of at least 90% was achieved for sorted or isolated CD4+, CD8+ and CD8+ TEMRA cells. In regard to this clonotype: Its specific antigen is unknown. The sample holds no much larger clone one base away, and base qualities are not on file.

Broader findings and caveats from the paper: The number of individuals in the TCR sequencing and HLA analysis was acknowledged as relatively small.

RNA was extracted using the RNeasy kit, and roughly 0.5 to 1 ug of the RNA was reverse transcribed with random hexamers. The immunoSEQ multiplex PCR assay, which covers 54 Vbeta and 13 Jbeta segments, was used to amplify TCR beta CDR3 regions. Bias from PCR amplification was corrected by using a synthetic template baseline for primer optimization and for computational correction. In the original analysis: Only productive sequences were kept, with reads annotated to V, D and J genes according to IMGT and analyzed in immunoSEQ Analyzer. Clonality was computed as one minus Shannon entropy normalized by log2 of the number of productive unique sequences. For each patient and control, public and private clones were evaluated within the 100 most prevalent clones. Clones were defined as Susac-specific when absent from the healthy and MS cohorts, from fewer than 1,300 published viral clones and from other ImmuneACCESS disease sequences. The raw public reads went through TCRdb reprocessing: fastp at Q25, MiXCR clone calling, in-frame beta chains kept. Every distinct CDR3 protein forms one entry, paired with its most common genes and DNA. The V and J calls and clone size come from TCRdb's table, not from the authors' own analysis. The sample table shows approximately 270,000 distinct CDR3 sequences, and 80% to 95% are seen once. Of the sample, approximately 0.07% is held by the ten largest clones.

Trimming at the junction amounts to 0 bases on V and 6 bases on J, and the germline ends lie 20 bases apart. Including cysteine and phenylalanine, the CDR3 has 17 amino acids. The only DNA kept is the CDR3, 51 bases in frame from the first base. CDR1 and CDR2, per the germline V gene (reference sequence), are LNHNV and YYDKDF. Recombination linked TRBV15 to TRBJ1-2; the D gene is possibly TRBD1, with 6 bases matching. The specimen sequenced was CD4+ T cells from PBMCs. The TCR sequence derives from a human donor with multiple sclerosis. The CDR3 here reads CATSRDSGAAGPNGYTF. Read as DNA, the sequence is TGTGCCACCAGCAGAGATTCGGGGGCCGCGGGTCCCAATGGCTACACCTTC.